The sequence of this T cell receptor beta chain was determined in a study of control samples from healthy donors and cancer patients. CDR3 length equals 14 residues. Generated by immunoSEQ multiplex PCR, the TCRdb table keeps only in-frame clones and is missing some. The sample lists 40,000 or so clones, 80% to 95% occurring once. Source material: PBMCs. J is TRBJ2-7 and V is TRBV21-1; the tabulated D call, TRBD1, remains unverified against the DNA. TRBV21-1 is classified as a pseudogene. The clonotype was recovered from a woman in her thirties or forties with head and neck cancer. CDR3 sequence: CASSKRDRGREQYF. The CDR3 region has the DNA TGTGCCAGCAGCAAAAGGGACAGGGGGCGCGAGCAGTACTTC.